Below, 5 T cell receptor beta chains from the same sample are listed, as sequenced in a study of blood T cells in healthy people across ages. Next came a second PCR, run for about 7 to 12 cycles, which used a sample-barcoded 5' primer along with a J-beta primer mix. TCRdb independently ran MiXCR on the 5' RACE reads; one entry per CDR3 protein. The data show about 1.6 million distinct CDR3 sequences, about 35% seen once. Material: blood. These receptors originate from a woman in her twenties or thirties in good health.

The CDR3 loop is CASSRGLTRTQYF. As DNA, the CDR3 is TGCGCCAGCAGCCGGGGACTAACCCGTACGCAGTATTTT. The chain employs TRBV4-1 and TRBJ2-3; TRBD2 aligns across 7 bases. CDR1 MGHRA and CDR2 YSYEKL come from the germline V gene. The CDR3 is made up of 13 amino acids. The ends lost 4 bases at V and 8 bases at J; junction bases unmatched: 6.

The chain links TRBV6-6 to TRBJ1-5; D remains ambiguous. Trimming cost V 7 bases and J 9 bases, with 13 bases left between them. Germline CDR1 reads MNHNY; CDR2 reads SVGAGI (reference sequence). The CDR3 runs to 12 residues. This CDR3 is CASNLDSTPQHF. CDR3 DNA: TGTGCCAGCAATCTGGACTCCACGCCCCAGCATTTT.

The chain employs TRBV20-1 and TRBJ2-7; TRBD1 agrees at 7 bases. V gave up 5 bases and J gave up 6 bases; unmatched junction bases: 7. Looked up from germline, CDR1 is DFQATT and CDR2 is SNEGSKA (reference sequence). The CDR3 extends over 12 amino acids. CDR3 sequence: CSAFDRASEQYF. CDR3 bases: TGCAGTGCTTTTGACAGGGCCAGCGAGCAGTACTTC.

The chain couples TRBV3-1 to TRBJ2-4, with D perhaps TRBD2 (6 bases). The DNA end lines up better with TRBJ2-5; the J call may be wrong. Germline CDR1 is LGHDT and CDR2 is YNNKEL (reference sequence). The CDR3 contains 16 residues. The CDR3 loop is CASSPLQRVTQETQYF. CDR3 in DNA: TGTGCCAGCAGCCCTCTTCAGCGGGTCACCCAAGAGACCCAGTACTTC.

This clonotype came up once. A read error may produce the germline difference seen at one junction end. The V gene is TRBV5-4, the J gene TRBJ2-1; 9 bases are a match to TRBD1. The CDR3 length is 15 residues. The germline CDR1 and CDR2 sequences are SGHNT and YYREEE (reference sequence). The CDR3 region has the DNA TGTGCCAGCAGCCAAGGGACAGGGCAATACAATGAGCGGTTCTTC. Encoded protein: CASSQGTGQYNERFF.